What follows is one T cell receptor (beta chain) and its context. The clone's antigen remains unknown. No clone much larger than this one lies a single base away; base qualities are absent. The sample is drawn from a study of long-term antiretroviral therapy in people with HIV (dated by TCRdb to the early 2020s). At the level of the whole study: Collection of the earliest samples took place about a decade ahead of the 2015 WHO recommendation for immediate ART, at a time when ART was typically delayed until CD4 counts fell. Whether ART initiation and durable HIV suppression were associated with changes in peripheral blood TRB repertoire composition and diversity was tested in a retrospective serial study. A total of fewer than 250 cryopreserved PBMC samples came from roughly 30 adults with confirmed HIV infection and were collected serially over a mean of roughly 6 years (range 1-12). About 35% of the 30 participants with HIV were female. Test extractions of a monoclonal T-cell line alongside about 30 polyclonal samples showed no cross-contamination during QIAcube processing.

Including cysteine and phenylalanine, the CDR3 has 14 amino acids. The only DNA kept is the CDR3, 42 bases in frame from the first base. V was cut back by 0 bases and J by 2 bases, leaving a gap of 6 bases between them. Based on the germline V gene, the CDR1 and CDR2 sequences are SGDLS and YYNGEE. To be included, a participant needed at least one PBMC sample from before ART initiation plus at least two post-ART samples. Every participant with HIV received treatment in the United States of America. Before DNA extraction, cryopreserved samples containing about 0.9-10 million PBMC were thawed and washed. At the time of the earliest PBMC sample, participants with HIV were aged between roughly 20 and 60 years. Per participant, PBMC samples came from 1-4 timepoints prior to ART initiation and 2-8 timepoints following ART initiation, for a median of 7 samples. Serial HIV viral load, CD4+ T-cell count, ART history and demographic data were obtained for every participant. A Qiagen kit on a QIAcube was used to extract genomic DNA from unsorted PBMC, with samples processed in batches of 12.

The immunoSEQ hsTCRB v3.0 assay was used at survey level resolution to sequence the TRB variable region. A depth of about 40,000-50,000 T-cell genomes per sample was targeted for TRB sequencing. TRB libraries were pooled and sequenced on an Illumina MiSeq using a v3 150-cycle kit. The source study handled its data this way. Repertoire analysis ran in R within a reproducible Nextflow workflow covering QC, data transformation and analysis. LymphoSeq2, an R package for exploring AIRR-Seq data, was used to implement the custom analyses. After excluding a handful of samples that yielded fewer than 5000 total TRB sequences, 150 to 200 HIV repertoires remained for analysis. Among the 188 retained HIV repertoires, roughly 60 were collected before ART initiation and roughly 130 were collected after ART initiation. Each repertoire was downsampled to 5000 TRB nucleotide sequences, and summary statistics were averaged across 100 downsampling iterations. Only TRB sequences with CDR3 regions of at least seven amino acids were retained for analysis. Diversity was assessed using a clonality score derived from Shannon entropy and using the Gini coefficient. In repertoire networks, the top 5000 CDR3 amino acid sequences were linked whenever an edit distance of one separated two sequences. Antigen specificity groups and MHC restriction were predicted for TRB CDR3 amino acid sequences with GLIPH2. To flag known CMV, EBV, HIV or tissue antigen associations, CDR3 amino acid sequences were matched against VDJdb and McPAS-TCR. Pre-ART, post-ART and control groups were compared with Wilcoxon signed-rank tests and Holm-Bonferroni correction. What TCRdb holds here is the immuneACCESS table cut down to in-frame rearrangements. Part of the clones is not present; checked against another copy, under half of the missing clones reflect an unresolved V gene, and the others are unexplained. Clone size and V and J calls were adopted from that table, with D and trimming inferred from the DNA. The sample table shows about 28,000 clones, and approximately 85% are seen once. The ten largest make up 3.8% of the sample.

Results the study describes overall, beyond this receptor: Compared with controls, HIV repertoires had narrower CDR3 length ranges, and the network structure pointed to an antigen-experienced repertoire that shifted only slightly toward naive after ART. The repertoire was dominated across all time points by expanded TRB clones identified before ART initiation, although this dominance was seen to fluctuate and to decrease in many PLHIV after ART. Owing to limited PBMC availability, only the TCR beta chain was sequenced, without alpha chain pairing. The samples span the years 2004 to 2017, and the ART regimens used may be less effective than current regimens. Starting ART was linked to a significant rise in TRB diversity, yet even after long-term ART the diversity remained significantly lower than in transplant donor controls. Inferences about post-ART repertoire changes are limited because no data were available on ART adherence, viral resistance or therapy changes. Because pre-ART samples had limited cell numbers, profiling was done on unsorted PBMC rather than on sorted CD4+ and CD8+ T cells.

Sequencing used unsorted PBMCs, obtained 0.8 years before starting antiretroviral therapy. The rearrangement combines TRBV9 with TRBJ1-3, with an unclear D gene assignment. This clonotype was obtained from a young man with HIV. This receptor carries the CDR3 CASSVAGPGNTIYF. The nucleotide sequence is TGTGCCAGCAGCGTAGCGGGCCCTGGAAACACCATATATTTT.